The 12 T cell receptor beta chains reported below all come from one sample, sequenced in a study of T-cell reconstitution after alpha-beta-depleted transplantation in children. Unique molecular identifiers were used in preparing the TCRbeta library. TCRdb ran MiXCR on the PCR reads and lists one entry per CDR3 protein. This sample has hundreds of thousands of distinct CDR3 sequences, with roughly 23% found just once. This specimen consisted of PBMCs, mostly from graft donor cells, obtained 360 days after TCRalphabeta/CD19-depleted stem cell transplant. These receptors all come from a boy younger than two who had a stem cell transplant for acute myeloid leukemia, so the T cells may come from the graft donor.

This clonotype was counted a single time. V usage is TRBV13 and J usage is TRBJ2-5; possibly TRBD2 for D (5 bases). CDR3 length: 16 residues. Per the germline V gene, CDR1 is PRHDT and CDR2 is FYEKMQ (reference sequence). The V and J ends lost 7 bases and 4 bases respectively, with 22 bases between them. This CDR3 reads CASTLGEGRVSETQYF. DNA for the CDR3: TGTGCCAGCACCCTGGGCGAGGGCCGGGTTTCAGAGACCCAGTACTTC. Supplemented by reference TRBV13 and TRBJ2-5, the full variable domain reads AAGVIQSPRHLIKEKRETATLKCYPIPRHDTVYWYQQGPGQDPQFLISFYEKMQSDKGSIPDRFSAQQFSDYHSELNMSSLELGDSALYFCASTLGEGRVSETQYFGPGTRLLVL.

A word on this clonotype: One end of the junction does not line up with germline, which may come from a read error. V usage is TRBV3-1 and J usage is TRBJ2-5; a weak D match, TRBD1 (6 bases). Germline V gives CDR1 LGHDT, CDR2 YNNKEL (reference sequence). CDR3 length: 15 residues. CDR3 residues: CATSPDRSATETQYF. CDR3 coding DNA: TGTGCCACCAGCCCCGACAGGTCTGCAACAGAGACCCAGTACTTC.

The J gene is TRBJ2-6, the V gene TRBV28, with TRBD1 matching 9 bases. In germline, CDR1 is MDHEN, CDR2 SYDVKM. The CDR3 has 18 residues. The V segment lost 5 bases and the J segment 4 bases; nucleotides outside the gene matches: 12. The CDR3 DNA reads TGTGCCAGCAGTCCCTCCGGGACAGGGTCAGGAGGGGCCAACGTCCTGACTTTC. Translated: CASSPSGTGSGGANVLTF.

This clonotype appeared a few times. The V and J genes are TRBV29-1 and TRBJ1-1; TRBD1 is a possible D gene (6 bases). V gave up 8 bases and J gave up 4 bases, with 14 bases separating them. Germline CDR1 SQVTM, CDR2 ANQGSEA. CDR3 size: 12 residues. CDR3: CSSERGPTEAFF. The CDR3 DNA follows: TGCAGCTCAGAGCGGGGGCCCACTGAAGCTTTCTTT.

This clonotype was recorded at least ten times. The CDR3 bases are TGTGCCAGCAGTTTGACAGGGTATACCGGGGAGCTGTTTTTT. Translation gives CASSLTGYTGELFF. The J gene is TRBJ2-2, the V gene TRBV12-3 or TRBV12-4; 7 bases align to TRBD1. Germline trimming cut 3 bases from V and 5 bases from J; bases unmatched to any gene: 3. CDR3 length: 14 residues.

This clonotype was counted at least ten times. The chain joins TRBV5-1 to TRBJ2-7, with TRBD1 identical over 8 bases. The CDR3 runs 15 residues. Germline V gene sequence: CDR1 SGHRS, CDR2 YFSETQ. V shed 1 base and J 3 bases; nucleotides not matched to a gene: 6. CDR3 region: CASSLSRGHIYEQYF. DNA for the CDR3: TGCGCCAGCAGCTTGTCCAGGGGGCACATCTACGAGCAGTACTTC.

V and J are TRBV15 and TRBJ1-3; weak D call: TRBD1 (6 bases). Looked up from germline, CDR1 is LNHNV and CDR2 is YYDKDF (reference sequence). The CDR3 covers 16 residues. Trimming stripped 0 bases from V and 0 bases from J, with 9 bases between. This chain's CDR3 is CATSREGGYSGNTIYF. CDR3 coding DNA: TGTGCCACCAGCAGAGAGGGGGGCTACTCTGGAAACACCATATATTTT.

This chain connects TRBV7-9 to TRBJ1-2; D possibly corresponds to TRBD1 (5 bases). Germline CDR1 reads SEHNR; CDR2 reads FQNEAQ (reference sequence). V lost 6 bases and J lost 8, with 16 bases in between. CDR3 length: 13 residues. The CDR3 is CASSIRDAGGYTF. CDR3 DNA: TGTGCCAGCAGTATCCGGGACGCGGGGGGCTACACCTTC.

This clonotype showed up many times. The chain has TRBV4-1 and TRBJ2-2; 9 positions match TRBD1. Trimming took 4 bases from V and 3 from J; bases not matched to a gene: 6. This CDR3 region has 16 residues. Germline-derived CDR1 and CDR2 are MGHRA and YSYEKL. The CDR3 nucleotides read TGCGCCAGCAGCCGGGGACAGGGTTTGGACACCGGGGAGCTGTTTTTT. Translating it yields CASSRGQGLDTGELFF.

The genes are TRBV6-1 and TRBJ2-2, with D possibly being TRBD1 (5 bases). The CDR3 is made up of 14 amino acids. The V gene's germline CDR1 is MNHNS and CDR2 SASEGT. The V end was cut by 7 bases, the J end by 3 bases, with 12 bases between. In nucleotides, the CDR3 is TGTGCCAGCACGGGCCTAGGGGACACCGGGGAGCTGTTTTTT. Translation: CASTGLGDTGELFF.

The chain is built from TRBV9 and TRBJ2-5; D may be TRBD1 or TRBD2 (6 bases each). The CDR3 extends over 15 amino acids. V lost 4 bases, J lost 1 base, and 14 bases lay in between. Germline loops: CDR1 SGDLS, CDR2 YYNGEE. The CDR3 reads CASSRGGFGQETQYF. DNA of the CDR3: TGTGCCAGCAGCCGAGGGGGGTTCGGCCAAGAGACCCAGTACTTC.

This clonotype has at least ten counts. This chain joins TRBV7-6 and TRBJ2-1; no clear D gene. Germline CDR1 SGHVS, CDR2 FNYEAQ. This CDR3 has 12 residues. Trimming left V 1 base short and J 6 bases short, with 4 bases between. The CDR3: CASSLDLNEQFF. CDR3 DNA: TGTGCCAGCAGCTTAGACCTCAATGAGCAGTTCTTC. Based on the CDR3 plus reference TRBV7-6 and TRBJ2-1, the full variable domain is GAGVSQSPRYKVTKRGQDVALRCDPISGHVSLYWYRQALGQGPEFLTYFNYEAQQDKSGLPNDRFSAERPEGSISTLTIQRTEQRDSAMYRCASSLDLNEQFFGPGTRLTVL.